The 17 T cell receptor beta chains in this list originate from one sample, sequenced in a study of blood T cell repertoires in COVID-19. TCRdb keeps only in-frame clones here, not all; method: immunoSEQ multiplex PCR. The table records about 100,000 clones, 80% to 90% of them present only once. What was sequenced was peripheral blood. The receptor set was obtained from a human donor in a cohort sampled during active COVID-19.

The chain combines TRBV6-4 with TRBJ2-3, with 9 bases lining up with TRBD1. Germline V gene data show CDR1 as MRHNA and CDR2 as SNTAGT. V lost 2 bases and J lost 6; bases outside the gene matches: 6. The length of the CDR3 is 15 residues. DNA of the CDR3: TGTGCCAGCAGTGACCCCGGGACAGGGTGGGATACGCAGTATTTT. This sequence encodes CASSDPGTGWDTQYF.

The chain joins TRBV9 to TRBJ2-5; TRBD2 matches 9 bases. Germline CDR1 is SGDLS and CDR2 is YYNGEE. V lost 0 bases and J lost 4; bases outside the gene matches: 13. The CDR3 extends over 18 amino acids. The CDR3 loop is CASSVGRSSSGSTETQYF. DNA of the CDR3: TGTGCCAGCAGCGTAGGCCGGTCAAGTAGCGGGAGCACAGAGACCCAGTACTTC.

CDR3 region: CASSEGQGNYGYTF. CDR3 DNA: TGTGCCAGCAGCGAGGGACAGGGGAACTATGGCTACACCTTC. The chain uses TRBV2 and TRBJ1-2; 10 bases map to TRBD1. This CDR3 spans 14 amino acids. Germline values: CDR1 SNHLY, CDR2 FYNNEI. The V gene end was trimmed by 6 bases and the J gene end by 2 bases; junction bases not matched to a gene: 3.

Here the CDR3 reads CATSDSRGRGAGELFF. The CDR3 DNA follows: TGTGCCACCAGTGATTCGCGGGGGCGAGGAGCCGGGGAGCTGTTTTTT. The V and J genes are TRBV24-1 and TRBJ2-2, with a possible D match to TRBD2 (7 bases). Trimming took off 2 bases at V and 6 bases at J, with 15 bases between the two ends. The CDR3 extends over 16 amino acids. Germline assignment: CDR1 KGHDR and CDR2 SFDVKD.

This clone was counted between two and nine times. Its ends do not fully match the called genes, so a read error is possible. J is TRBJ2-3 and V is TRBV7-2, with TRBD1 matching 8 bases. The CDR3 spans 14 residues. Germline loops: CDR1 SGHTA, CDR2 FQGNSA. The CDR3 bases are TGTGCCAGCAGCTTAAGTACCGGGACAGGTACGCAGTATTTT. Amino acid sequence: CASSLSTGTGTQYF. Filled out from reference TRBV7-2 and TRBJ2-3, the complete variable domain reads GAGVSQSPSNKVTEKGKDVELRCDPISGHTALYWYRQSLGQGLEFLIYFQGNSAPDKSGLPSDRFSAERTGGSVSTLTIQRTQQEDSAVYLCASSLSTGTGTQYFGPGTRLTVL.

The CDR3 sequence is CASSLNSEKLFF. The CDR3 DNA follows: TGTGCCAGCAGTTTAAACAGTGAAAAACTGTTTTTT. V gene TRBV12-3 or TRBV12-4 combines with J gene TRBJ1-4; D is unclear. The CDR3 is made up of 12 amino acids. V dropped 2 bases and J dropped 7 bases, with 5 bases sitting between them.

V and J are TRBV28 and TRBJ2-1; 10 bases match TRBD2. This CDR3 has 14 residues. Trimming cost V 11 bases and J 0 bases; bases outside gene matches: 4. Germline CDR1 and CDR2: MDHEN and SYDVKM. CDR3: CAARLAGSYNEQFF. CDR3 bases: TGTGCCGCTAGACTAGCGGGCTCCTACAATGAGCAGTTCTTC. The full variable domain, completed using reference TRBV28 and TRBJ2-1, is DVKVTQSSRYLVKRTGEKVFLECVQDMDHENMFWYRQDPGLGLRLIYFSYDVKMKEKGDIPEGYSVSREKKERFSLILESASTNQTSMYLCAARLAGSYNEQFFGPGTRLTVL.

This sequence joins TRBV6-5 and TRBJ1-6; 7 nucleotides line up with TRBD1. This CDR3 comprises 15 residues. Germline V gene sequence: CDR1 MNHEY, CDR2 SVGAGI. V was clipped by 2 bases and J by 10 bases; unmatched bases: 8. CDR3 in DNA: TGTGCCAGCAGTTACAGTGGAGGGGGCGGGTCACCCCTCCACTTT. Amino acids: CASSYSGGGGSPLHF.

Written as DNA, the CDR3 is TGTGCCAGCAGTTTAAACCCCGGGACAGGGGGCGAAAAACTGTTTTTT. Translated, it gives CASSLNPGTGGEKLFF. The genes are TRBV27 and TRBJ1-4, with TRBD1 identical over 12 bases. Germline V gene lookup returns CDR1 MNHEY and CDR2 SMNVEV (reference sequence). V shed 2 bases and J 8 bases; nucleotides not matched to a gene: 6. The CDR3 totals 16 residues.

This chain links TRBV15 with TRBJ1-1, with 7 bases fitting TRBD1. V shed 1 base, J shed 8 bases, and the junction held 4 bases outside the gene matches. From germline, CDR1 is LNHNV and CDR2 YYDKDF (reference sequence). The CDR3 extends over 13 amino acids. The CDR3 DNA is TGTGCCACCAGCAGAGGGACAGGCGGCGAAGCTTTCTTT. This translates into CATSRGTGGEAFF.

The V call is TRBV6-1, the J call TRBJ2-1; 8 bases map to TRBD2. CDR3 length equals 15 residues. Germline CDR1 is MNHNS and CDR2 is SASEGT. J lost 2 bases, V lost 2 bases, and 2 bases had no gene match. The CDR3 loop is CASSELAGPYNEQFF. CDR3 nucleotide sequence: TGTGCCAGCAGTGAATTAGCGGGACCCTACAATGAGCAGTTCTTC.

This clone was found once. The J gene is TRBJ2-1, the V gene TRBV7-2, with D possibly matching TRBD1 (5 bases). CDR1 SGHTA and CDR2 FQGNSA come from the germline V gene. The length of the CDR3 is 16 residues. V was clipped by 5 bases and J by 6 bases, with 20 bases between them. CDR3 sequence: CASSHPARVSSNEQFF. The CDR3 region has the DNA TGTGCCAGCAGCCATCCGGCCAGGGTTAGTTCCAATGAGCAGTTCTTC.

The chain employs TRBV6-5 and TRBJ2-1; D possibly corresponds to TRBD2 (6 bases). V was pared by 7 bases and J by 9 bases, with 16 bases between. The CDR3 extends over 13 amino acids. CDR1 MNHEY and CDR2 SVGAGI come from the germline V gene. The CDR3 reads CASIPGPAGEQFF. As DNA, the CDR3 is TGTGCCAGCATTCCGGGCCCAGCGGGTGAGCAGTTCTTC.

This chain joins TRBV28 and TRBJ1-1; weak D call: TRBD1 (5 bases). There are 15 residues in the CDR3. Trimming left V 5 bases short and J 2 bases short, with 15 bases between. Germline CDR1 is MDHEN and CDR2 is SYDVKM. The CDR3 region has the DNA TGTGCCAGCAGTGTACTAATTGGGACTAACACTGAAGCTTTCTTT. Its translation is CASSVLIGTNTEAFF.

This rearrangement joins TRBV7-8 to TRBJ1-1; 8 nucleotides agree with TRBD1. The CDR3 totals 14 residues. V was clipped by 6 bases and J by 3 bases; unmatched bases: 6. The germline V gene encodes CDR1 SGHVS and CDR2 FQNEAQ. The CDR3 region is CASSTRTGYTEAFF. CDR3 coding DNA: TGTGCCAGCAGTACCAGGACAGGGTACACTGAAGCTTTCTTT.

As DNA, the CDR3 is TGTGCCAGCAGCTTACGACTAGCGGGATTGTCCTCCGTCGGGGAGCTGTTTTTT. The encoded protein is CASSLRLAGLSSVGELFF. V and J are TRBV7-8 and TRBJ2-2; 11 bases agree with TRBD2. V dropped 2 bases and J dropped 7; count of bases not matched to a gene: 12. The CDR3 contains 18 residues. Germline V gene lookup returns CDR1 SGHVS and CDR2 FQNEAQ.

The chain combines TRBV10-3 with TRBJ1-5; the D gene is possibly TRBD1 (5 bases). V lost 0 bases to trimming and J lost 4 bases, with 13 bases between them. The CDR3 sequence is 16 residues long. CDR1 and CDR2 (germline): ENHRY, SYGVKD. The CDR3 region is CAISESGRDVNQPQHF. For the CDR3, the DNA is TGTGCCATCAGTGAGTCAGGGCGGGACGTAAATCAGCCCCAGCATTTT.